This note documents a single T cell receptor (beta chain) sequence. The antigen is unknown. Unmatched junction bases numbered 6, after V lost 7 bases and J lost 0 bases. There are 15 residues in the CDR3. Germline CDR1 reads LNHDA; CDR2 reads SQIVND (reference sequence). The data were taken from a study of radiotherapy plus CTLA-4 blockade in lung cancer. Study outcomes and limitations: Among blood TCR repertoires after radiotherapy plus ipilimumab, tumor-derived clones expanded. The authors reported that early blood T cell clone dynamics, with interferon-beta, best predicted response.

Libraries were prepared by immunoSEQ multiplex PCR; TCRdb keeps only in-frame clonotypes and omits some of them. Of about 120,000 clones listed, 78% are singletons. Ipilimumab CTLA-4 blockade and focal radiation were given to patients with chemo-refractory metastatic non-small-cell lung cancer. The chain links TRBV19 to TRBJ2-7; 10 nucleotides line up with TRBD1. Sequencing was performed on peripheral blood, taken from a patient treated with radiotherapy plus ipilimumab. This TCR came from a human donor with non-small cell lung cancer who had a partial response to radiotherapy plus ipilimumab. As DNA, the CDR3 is TGTGCCAGTAAACGTCGGACAGGGGGCTCCTACGAGCAGTACTTC. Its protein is CASKRRTGGSYEQYF.